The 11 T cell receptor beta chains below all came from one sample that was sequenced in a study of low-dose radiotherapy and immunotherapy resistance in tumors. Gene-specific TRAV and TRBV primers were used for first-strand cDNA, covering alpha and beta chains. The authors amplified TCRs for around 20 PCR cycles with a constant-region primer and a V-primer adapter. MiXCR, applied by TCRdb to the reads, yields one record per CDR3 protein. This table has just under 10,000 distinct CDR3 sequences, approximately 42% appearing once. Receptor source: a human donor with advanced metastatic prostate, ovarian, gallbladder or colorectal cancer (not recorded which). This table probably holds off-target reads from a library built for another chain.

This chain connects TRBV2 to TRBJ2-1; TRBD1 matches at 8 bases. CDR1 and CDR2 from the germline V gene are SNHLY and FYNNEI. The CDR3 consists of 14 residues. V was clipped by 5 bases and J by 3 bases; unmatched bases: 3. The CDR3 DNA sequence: TGTGCCAGCAGTACTGGGACAGGCTACAATGAGCAGTTCTTC. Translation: CASSTGTGYNEQFF. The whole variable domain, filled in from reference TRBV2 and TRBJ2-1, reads EPEVTQTPSHQVTQMGQEVILRCVPISNHLYFYWYRQILGQKVEFLVSFYNNEISEKSEIFDDQFSVERPDGSNFTLKIRSTKLEDSAMYFCASSTGTGYNEQFFGPGTRLTVL.

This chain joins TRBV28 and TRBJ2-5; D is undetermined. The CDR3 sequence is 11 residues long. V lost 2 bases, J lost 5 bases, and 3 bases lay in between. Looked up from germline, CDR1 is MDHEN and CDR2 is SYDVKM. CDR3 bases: TGTGCCAGCAGTTTAACGGAGACCCAGTACTTC. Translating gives CASSLTETQYF.

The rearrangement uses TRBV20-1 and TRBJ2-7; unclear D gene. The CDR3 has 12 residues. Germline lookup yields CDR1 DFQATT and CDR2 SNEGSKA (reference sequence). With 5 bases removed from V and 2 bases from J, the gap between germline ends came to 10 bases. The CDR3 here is CSACPRAYEQYF. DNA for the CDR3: TGCAGTGCTTGCCCCCGGGCCTACGAGCAGTACTTC.

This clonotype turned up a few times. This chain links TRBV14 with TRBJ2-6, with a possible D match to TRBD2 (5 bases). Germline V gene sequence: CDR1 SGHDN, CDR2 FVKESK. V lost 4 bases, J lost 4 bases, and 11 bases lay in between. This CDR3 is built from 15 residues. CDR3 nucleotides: TGTGCCAGCAGCCCCAGCGGCCGAGGGGCCAACGTCCTGACTTTC. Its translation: CASSPSGRGANVLTF.

The CDR3 DNA reads as TGTGCCAGCAGGACAGGAACTGGAAACACCATATATTTT. Its translation is CASRTGTGNTIYF. The chain employs TRBV6-2 or TRBV6-3 and TRBJ1-3; D perhaps matches TRBD1 (6 bases). The CDR3 spans 13 residues. CDR1 is MNHEY, CDR2 SVGEGT, per germline. Trimming stripped 6 bases from V and 2 bases from J, with 8 bases between.

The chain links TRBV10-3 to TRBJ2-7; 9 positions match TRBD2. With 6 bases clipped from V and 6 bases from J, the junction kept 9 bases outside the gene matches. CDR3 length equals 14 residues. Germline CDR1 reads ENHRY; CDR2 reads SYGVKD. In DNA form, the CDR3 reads TGTGCCATCAGCCCGGGACTAGCTTCCCTCGAGCAGTACTTC. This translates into CAISPGLASLEQYF.

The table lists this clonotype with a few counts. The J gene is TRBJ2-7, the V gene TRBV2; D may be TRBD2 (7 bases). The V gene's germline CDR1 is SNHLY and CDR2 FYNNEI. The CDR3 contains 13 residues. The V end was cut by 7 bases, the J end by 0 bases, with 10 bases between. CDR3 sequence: CASNGGPSYEQYF. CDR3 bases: TGTGCCAGCAACGGGGGGCCCTCCTACGAGCAGTACTTC.

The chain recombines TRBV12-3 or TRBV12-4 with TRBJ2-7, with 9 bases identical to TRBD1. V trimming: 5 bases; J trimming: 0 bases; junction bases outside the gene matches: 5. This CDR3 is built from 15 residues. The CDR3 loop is CASSAPGQGSYEQYF. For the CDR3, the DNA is TGTGCCAGCAGTGCTCCGGGACAGGGCTCCTACGAGCAGTACTTC.

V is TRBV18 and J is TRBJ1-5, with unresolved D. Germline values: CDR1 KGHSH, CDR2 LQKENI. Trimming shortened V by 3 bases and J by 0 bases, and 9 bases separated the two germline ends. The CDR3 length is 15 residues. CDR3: CASSPVALSNQPQHF. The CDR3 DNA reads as TGTGCCAGCTCACCGGTTGCACTTAGCAATCAGCCCCAGCATTTT. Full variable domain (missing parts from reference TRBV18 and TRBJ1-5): NAGVMQNPRHLVRRRGQEARLRCSPMKGHSHVYWYRQLPEEGLKFMVYLQKENIIDESGMPKERFSAEFPKEGPSILRIQQVVRGDSAAYFCASSPVALSNQPQHFGDGTRLSIL.

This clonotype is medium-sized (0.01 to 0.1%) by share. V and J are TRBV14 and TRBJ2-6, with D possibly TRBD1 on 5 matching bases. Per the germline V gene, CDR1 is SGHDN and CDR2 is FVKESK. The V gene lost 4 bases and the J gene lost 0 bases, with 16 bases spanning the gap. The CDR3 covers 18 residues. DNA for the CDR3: TGTGCCAGCAGCCGCTTTGGGGCCCAGAACTCTGGGGCCAACGTCCTGACTTTC. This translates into CASSRFGAQNSGANVLTF.

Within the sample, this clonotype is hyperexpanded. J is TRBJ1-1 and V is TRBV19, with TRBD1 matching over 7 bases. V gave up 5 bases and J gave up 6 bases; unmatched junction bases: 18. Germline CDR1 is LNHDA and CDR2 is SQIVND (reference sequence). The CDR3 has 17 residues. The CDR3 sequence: CASSGYRGMGGGAEAFF. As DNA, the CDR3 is TGTGCCAGTAGTGGATACAGGGGTATGGGTGGAGGCGCTGAAGCTTTCTTT.